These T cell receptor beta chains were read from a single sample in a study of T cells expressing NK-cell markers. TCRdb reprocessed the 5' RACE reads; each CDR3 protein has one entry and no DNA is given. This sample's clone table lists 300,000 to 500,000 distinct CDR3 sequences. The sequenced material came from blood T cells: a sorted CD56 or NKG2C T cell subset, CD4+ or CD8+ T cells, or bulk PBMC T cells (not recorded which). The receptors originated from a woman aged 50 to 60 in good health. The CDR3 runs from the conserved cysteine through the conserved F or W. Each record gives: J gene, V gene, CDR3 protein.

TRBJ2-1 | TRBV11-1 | CASSSTGNHNEQFF
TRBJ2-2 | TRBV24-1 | CATSDFPRNTGELFF
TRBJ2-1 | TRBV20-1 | CSAEQGYEQFF
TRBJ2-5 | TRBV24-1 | CATSQDRGGGETQYF
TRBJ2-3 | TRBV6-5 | CASSSMGSDTQYF
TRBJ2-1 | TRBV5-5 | CASSSWDSKNNEQFF
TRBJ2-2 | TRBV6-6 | CGLREDLTGELFF
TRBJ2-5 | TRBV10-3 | CAISVRQGETQYF
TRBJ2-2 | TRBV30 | CAWRASGSSRELFF
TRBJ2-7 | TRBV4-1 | CASSQEDLTSMYEQYF
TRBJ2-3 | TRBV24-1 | CATSFRGTQYF
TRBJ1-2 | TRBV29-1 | CSVTDPNYGYTF
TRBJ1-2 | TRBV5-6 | CASSLGAVTVHGYTF
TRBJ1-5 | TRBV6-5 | CASSYGTGNNQPQHF
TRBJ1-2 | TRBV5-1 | CASSLADRGMNGYTF
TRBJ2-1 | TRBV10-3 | CAISESEMYNEQFF
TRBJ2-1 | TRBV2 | CASRGGTANEQFF
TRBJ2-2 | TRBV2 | CASSEASTGRTGELFF
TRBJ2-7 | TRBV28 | CASSYGPRERRYF
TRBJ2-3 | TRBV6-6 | CASSLTGYKDTQYF
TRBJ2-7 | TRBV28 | CASWTGMRTDAYEQYF
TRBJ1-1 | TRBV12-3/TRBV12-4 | CASSEYTEAFF
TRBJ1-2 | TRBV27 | CASRPKPQGNYGYTF
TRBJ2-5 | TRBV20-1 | CSALGLAGGSGETQYF
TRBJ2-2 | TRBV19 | CASNSGEDFTGELFF
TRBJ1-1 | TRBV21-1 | CASNSGGKVNTEAFF
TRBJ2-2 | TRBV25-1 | CASRGDRDRLTGELFF
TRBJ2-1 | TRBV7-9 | CASSLTWHEQFF
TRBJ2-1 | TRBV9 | CASSVAQAGNEQFF